This T cell receptor (beta chain) was retrieved from a study of control samples from healthy donors and cancer patients. The germline V and J ends were trimmed by 4 bases and 7 bases, with 16 bases remaining between them. The germline V gene encodes CDR1 SGHTA and CDR2 FQGNSA. CDR3 length equals 14 residues. Measured with immunoSEQ multiplex PCR; TCRdb has only the in-frame clones, and not every one. The sample has roughly 90,000 clones; almost 85% are singletons. This clonotype was sampled from a woman in her sixties in good health. This chain uses TRBV7-2 with TRBJ1-1; D unresolved. What was sequenced was blood. CDR3 sequence reads: CASSSRHSESEAFF. The DNA for the CDR3 is TGTGCCAGCAGCTCACGACACAGCGAAAGTGAAGCTTTCTTT.